The clone carrying this T cell receptor (beta chain) was counted many times. Its target is not known. This record belongs to a study of molecular identifiers for immune sequencing clone quantification. Study-wide points: Highly expanded clones may be undercounted when identical TCR molecules share barcodes.

Trimming removed 6 bases at V and 3 bases at J, with 9 bases between. This CDR3 has 13 residues. Germline values: CDR1 MNHEY, CDR2 SVGAGI. TCRdb processed the PCR reads anew with MiXCR; each CDR3 protein has one entry. Of about 320,000 distinct CDR3 sequences in the sample, over 20% were seen once. The chain is built from TRBV6-5 and TRBJ2-1; perhaps TRBD2 as D (6 bases). The sequence was obtained from a human donor in good health. Some libraries in this study had Jurkat cell RNA spiked in. Sequenced input: naive CD8+ T cells from blood, with Jurkat cell RNA spiked in. The sample's subset: FACS-sorted CD8+CD4-CCR7+CD45RA+ naive T cells. CDR3 region: CASRPGSYNEQFF. DNA for the CDR3: TGTGCCAGCAGACCCGGGAGCTACAATGAGCAGTTCTTC.